Each of the 15 T cell receptor beta chains below was sequenced from the same sample in a study of blood T cell repertoires in COVID-19. Produced via immunoSEQ multiplex PCR; TCRdb's table is partial and in-frame only. Of more than 250,000 clones in the sample, 87% were seen once. Specimen: PBMCs or T cells enriched from blood (not recorded which). The receptors stem from a woman in her twenties or thirties who had recovered from COVID-19.

This chain links TRBV7-2 with TRBJ1-1; 9 nucleotides agree with TRBD1. CDR1 is SGHTA and CDR2 is FQGNSA in the germline V gene. This CDR3 region has 15 residues. After removal of 5 bases from V and 3 bases from J, the junction contained 7 bases not matched to a gene. CDR3 loop: CASSGRTGVDTEAFF. The CDR3 DNA reads TGTGCCAGCAGCGGAAGGACAGGGGTTGACACTGAAGCTTTCTTT.

The chain carries TRBV4-3 and TRBJ2-2, with D tentatively TRBD2 (6 bases). V lost 1 base to trimming and J lost 4 bases, with 10 bases between them. Germline V gene data show CDR1 as LGHNA and CDR2 as YSLEER. CDR3 size: 15 residues. The CDR3 sequence is CASSQAGDGTGELFF. The CDR3 coding sequence is TGCGCCAGCAGCCAAGCGGGGGATGGCACCGGGGAGCTGTTTTTT.

V and J are TRBV7-2 and TRBJ1-2; TRBD1 matches 8 bases. V was clipped by 5 bases and J by 6 bases; unmatched bases: 5. The CDR3 consists of 13 residues. The germline CDR1 and CDR2 sequences are SGHTA and FQGNSA. CDR3 loop: CASSEYRGDGYTF. The CDR3 coding sequence is TGTGCCAGCAGCGAGTACAGGGGGGATGGCTACACCTTC.

J is TRBJ1-1 and V is TRBV6-5; D is unclear. The CDR3 spans 15 residues. Germline V gene lookup returns CDR1 MNHEY and CDR2 SVGAGI. Trimming cost V 5 bases and J 4 bases, with 17 bases left between them. The CDR3 DNA reads as TGTGCCAGCAGTCAAACGGCGGAGGTAGGCACTGAAGCTTTCTTT. Translation gives CASSQTAEVGTEAFF.

This chain links TRBV18 with TRBJ1-6; 7 positions match TRBD1. There are 15 residues in the CDR3. Germline V gene lookup returns CDR1 KGHSH and CDR2 LQKENI. Unmatched junction bases numbered 7, after V lost 2 bases and J lost 9 bases. The CDR3 nucleotides read TGTGCCAGCTCACCAAAACAGGGGAACGGTTCACCCCTCCACTTT. Its protein product is CASSPKQGNGSPLHF.

The rearrangement joins TRBV3-1 (or the pseudogene TRBV3-2) to TRBJ1-2; D perhaps matches TRBD1 (5 bases). Per germline, CDR1 LGHDT and CDR2 YNNKEL (reference sequence). This CDR3 contains 12 residues. Trimming removed 1 base at V and 9 bases at J, with 9 bases between. The CDR3 sequence is CASSQVGVSYTF. The CDR3 DNA reads as TGTGCCAGCAGCCAAGTAGGGGTGAGCTACACCTTC.

The CDR3 DNA follows: TGTGCCAGCAGCGCCCTAGGGACAGCCGCCGGGGAGCTGTTTTTT. The encoded protein is CASSALGTAAGELFF. V usage is TRBV7-9 and J usage is TRBJ2-2, with 7 bases identical to TRBD1. Germline V lookup: CDR1 SEHNR, CDR2 FQNEAQ (reference sequence). The CDR3 is 15 residues long. After removal of 5 bases from V and 6 bases from J, the junction contained 9 bases not matched to a gene.

V usage is TRBV4-1 and J usage is TRBJ2-7; 7 bases are a match to TRBD1. The germline V gene has CDR1 MGHRA and CDR2 YSYEKL. This CDR3 spans 15 amino acids. The junction had 6 bases not matched to a gene; V was cut back by 1 base and J by 3 bases. The CDR3 DNA reads as TGCGCCAGCAGCCAAGGTGAGACAGGGAGCTACGAGCAGTACTTC. Encoded protein: CASSQGETGSYEQYF.

In nucleotides, the CDR3 is TGTGCCAGCAGCGTAGAAGGGGACAGGGGCCAGAACACTGAAGCTTTCTTT. Residues: CASSVEGDRGQNTEAFF. V usage is TRBV9 and J usage is TRBJ1-1; the match to TRBD1 covers 10 bases. V lost 0 bases and J lost 1; bases outside the gene matches: 6. CDR1 is SGDLS and CDR2 is YYNGEE in the germline V gene. This CDR3 is built from 17 residues.

The rearrangement uses TRBV4-1 and TRBJ1-2, with TRBD1 matching 11 bases. There are 16 residues in the CDR3. The V and J ends lost 1 base and 6 bases, in that order; junction bases with no gene match: 7. Germline-derived CDR1 and CDR2 are MGHRA and YSYEKL. The CDR3 loop is CASSQAGTGGEDGYTF. The CDR3 bases are TGCGCCAGCAGCCAAGCGGGGACAGGGGGGGAAGATGGCTACACCTTC.

This clone was seen only once. This CDR3 is CASTLTGALSSNYGYTF. CDR3 in DNA: TGTGCCAGCACCCTTACAGGGGCACTTTCCTCTAACTATGGCTACACCTTC. The chain is built from TRBV7-2 and TRBJ1-2; 7 bases fit TRBD1. J gave up 0 bases and V 7 bases, and 14 bases lay outside the gene matches. Germline CDR1 and CDR2: SGHTA and FQGNSA. The CDR3 is 17 residues long.

This chain uses TRBV9 with TRBJ1-4, with 10 bases that match TRBD1. Germline assignment: CDR1 SGDLS and CDR2 YYNGEE. The V and J ends lost 0 bases and 8 bases, in that order; junction bases with no gene match: 10. The CDR3 has 17 residues. The CDR3: CASSVGARGQGREKLFF. CDR3 nucleotides: TGTGCCAGCAGCGTAGGAGCTCGGGGACAGGGGAGGGAAAAACTGTTTTTT.

This CDR3 is CASSQQLAGVTDTQYF. In DNA, the CDR3 is TGTGCCAGCAGCCAACAACTAGCGGGGGTGACAGATACGCAGTATTTT. The rearrangement links TRBV7-8 to TRBJ2-3; the match to TRBD2 covers 11 bases. The V gene end was trimmed by 5 bases and the J gene end by 3 bases; junction bases not matched to a gene: 7. The CDR3 length is 16 residues. Germline V gives CDR1 SGHVS, CDR2 FQNEAQ.

The V gene is TRBV7-3, the J gene TRBJ2-1; 8 bases line up with TRBD2. J gave up 6 bases and V 4 bases, and 5 bases lay outside the gene matches. From germline, CDR1 is SGHTA and CDR2 FQGTGA. The CDR3 contains 14 residues. As DNA, the CDR3 is TGTGCCAGCAGCTCAGAGCGGGGGCTCAATGAGCAGTTCTTC. Translated: CASSSERGLNEQFF.

The chain recombines TRBV20-1 with TRBJ1-2; D unresolved. V lost 6 bases, J lost 7 bases, and 9 bases lay in between. Germline CDR1 and CDR2: DFQATT and SNEGSKA (reference sequence). The CDR3 is made up of 10 amino acids. The CDR3 DNA reads as TGCAGTGCCCCCCTATCTGGCTACACCTTC. It is translated as CSAPLSGYTF.